This T cell receptor beta chain was documented in a study of control samples from healthy donors and cancer patients. As regards this clone: Sequence at one end of the junction differs from germline and may be a read error.

Sequencing used immunoSEQ multiplex PCR; TCRdb keeps in-frame clones, though not all of them. Of over 150,000 clones listed, around 94% were seen once; the top ten hold approximately 1.4%. This clonotype originated in a woman aged 18-29 years in good health. Input material: blood.

The CDR3 nucleotides are TGTGCTAGCAGCTTAGGGGGGGGCTCCTACGAGCAGTACTTC. Translating gives CASSLGGGSYEQYF. This rearrangement joins TRBV7-7 to TRBJ2-7; a weak D match, TRBD2 (7 bases). The CDR3 sequence is 14 residues long. Germline V gene lookup returns CDR1 SSHAT and CDR2 FNYEAQ (reference sequence).